Listed below are T cell receptor beta chains from one sample, sequenced in a study. A single record per CDR3 protein comes from TCRdb applying MiXCR to the multiplex PCR reads. Of 1,300 or so distinct CDR3 sequences in the sample, 15% to 20% were seen once. Sequencing was carried out using naive CD4+ T cells sorted from blood. Receptors were obtained from a female donor with breast cancer. Both conserved end residues are part of each CDR3. Fields, in order: V gene, D gene, clone size, J gene, CDR3 protein, CDR3 DNA. A D gene is named only where the DNA matches it firmly. Clone size is shown for a subset of rows, as once, few, many or a class of expanded clone.

TRBV12-3/TRBV12-4,.,.,TRBJ1-2,CASSLNRGNYGYTF,TGTGCCAGCAGTTTAAACAGAGGGAACTATGGCTACACCTTC
TRBV12-3/TRBV12-4,.,.,TRBJ1-2,CASTRQNYGYTF,TGTGCCAGCACCAGACAGAACTATGGCTACACCTTC
TRBV12-3/TRBV12-4,TRBD1,few,TRBJ1-2,CASSLGQGLSGYTF,TGTGCCAGCAGTTTAGGACAGGGGTTATCTGGCTACACCTTC
TRBV12-3/TRBV12-4,.,medium-sized,TRBJ1-2,CASSYREGYGYTF,TGTGCCAGCAGTTACAGGGAGGGCTATGGCTACACCTTC
TRBV12-3/TRBV12-4,TRBD1,many,TRBJ1-2,CASSLIGQGYGYTF,TGTGCCAGCAGTTTAATTGGACAGGGGTATGGCTACACCTTC
TRBV12-3/TRBV12-4,.,medium-sized,TRBJ1-2,CASSLGAQRSNYGYTF,TGTGCCAGCAGTTTAGGGGCGCAGAGGAGTAACTATGGCTACACCTTC
TRBV12-3/TRBV12-4,TRBD1,.,TRBJ1-2,CASSTGQGYGYTF,TGTGCCAGCAGCACGGGACAGGGCTATGGCTACACCTTC
TRBV12-3/TRBV12-4,.,.,TRBJ1-2,CASSPSIPGQSDTF,TGTGCCAGCAGTCCGAGCATTCCCGGCCAGAGCGACACCTTC
TRBV12-3/TRBV12-4,.,once,TRBJ1-2,CASSFGGAGYGYTF,TGTGCCAGCAGTTTTGGAGGGGCTGGCTATGGCTACACCTTC
TRBV12-3/TRBV12-4,.,medium-sized,TRBJ1-2,CASSLGYGYTF,TGTGCCAGCAGTTTGGGGTATGGCTACACCTTC
TRBV12-3/TRBV12-4,TRBD1,.,TRBJ1-2,CASSSRTGSNGYTF,TGTGCCAGCAGTTCTCGGACAGGGAGTAATGGCTACACCTTC
TRBV12-3/TRBV12-4,TRBD1,.,TRBJ1-2,CASRPAGQANYGYTF,TGTGCCAGCAGGCCAGCGGGACAGGCTAACTATGGCTACACCTTC
TRBV12-3/TRBV12-4,.,once,TRBJ1-2,CASSTKPSIGDYTF,TGTGCCAGCAGTACTAAGCCCTCCATCGGTGACTACACCTTC
TRBV12-3/TRBV12-4,.,medium-sized,TRBJ1-2,CASSRRGGYTF,TGTGCCAGCAGTCGGAGGGGAGGCTACACCTTC
TRBV12-3/TRBV12-4,TRBD1,many,TRBJ1-2,CASSLAGTGTGYTF,TGTGCCAGCAGTTTGGCCGGGACAGGTACCGGCTACACCTTC
TRBV12-3/TRBV12-4,.,many,TRBJ1-2,CASSFGGRVSYGYTF,TGTGCCAGCAGTTTTGGCGGGCGGGTTTCCTATGGCTACACCTTC
TRBV12-3/TRBV12-4,.,many,TRBJ1-2,CASSLKGNGYTF,TGTGCCAGCAGTTTAAAAGGGAATGGCTACACCTTC
TRBV12-3/TRBV12-4,TRBD1,medium-sized,TRBJ1-2,CASSPGTGDGYTF,TGTGCCAGCAGTCCCGGGACAGGGGATGGCTACACCTTC
TRBV12-3/TRBV12-4,TRBD1,many,TRBJ1-2,CASSLANLDRGGGYTF,TGTGCCAGCAGTTTAGCGAATCTGGACAGGGGAGGAGGCTACACCTTC
TRBV12-3/TRBV12-4,.,many,TRBJ1-2,CASSLGRRFYGYTF,TGTGCCAGCAGTTTGGGCAGGAGATTCTATGGCTACACCTTC
TRBV12-3/TRBV12-4,.,medium-sized,TRBJ1-2,CASSSGAHYGYTF,TGTGCCAGCAGCTCAGGGGCCCACTATGGCTACACCTTC
TRBV12-3/TRBV12-4,.,medium-sized,TRBJ1-2,CASRTSPTGYGYTF,TGTGCCAGCAGAACGTCCCCTACGGGCTATGGCTACACCTTC
TRBV12-3/TRBV12-4,TRBD1,medium-sized,TRBJ1-2,CASIRGQGSYGYTF,TGTGCCAGCATACGGGGACAGGGGAGCTATGGCTACACCTTC
TRBV12-3/TRBV12-4,.,.,TRBJ1-2,CASSLNRDIYGYTF,TGTGCCAGCAGTTTAAACAGGGATATCTATGGCTACACCTTC
TRBV12-3/TRBV12-4,.,medium-sized,TRBJ1-2,CASTDDRNYGYTF,TGTGCCAGCACCGACGACAGGAACTATGGCTACACCTTC
TRBV12-3/TRBV12-4,.,.,TRBJ1-2,CASSSPGTPNYGYTF,TGTGCCAGCAGTTCACCCGGGACACCCAACTATGGCTACACCTTC
TRBV12-3/TRBV12-4,TRBD1,medium-sized,TRBJ1-2,CASSPRTGDNYGYTF,TGTGCCAGCAGTCCCCGGACAGGTGATAACTATGGCTACACCTTC
TRBV12-3/TRBV12-4,.,medium-sized,TRBJ1-2,CASSLLGRGKTSYGYTF,TGTGCCAGCAGTTTGCTTGGTCGAGGGAAAACCTCCTATGGCTACACCTTC
TRBV12-3/TRBV12-4,TRBD1,.,TRBJ1-2,CASSSLGQGLSGYTF,TGTGCCAGCAGTTCGCTAGGACAGGGGTTATCTGGCTACACCTTC
TRBV12-3/TRBV12-4,.,many,TRBJ1-2,CASSSPVEVGYTF,TGTGCCAGCAGTTCGCCCGTGGAGGTTGGCTACACCTTC
TRBV12-3/TRBV12-4,.,.,TRBJ1-2,CASSDPDSYGYTF,TGTGCCAGCAGCGACCCCGACAGCTATGGTTACACCTTC